This TCR beta chain derives from a study of blood T cell repertoires in COVID-19. At the level of the study: The origin of the acute and convalescent COVID-19 samples was the United States, Italy and Spain. From T cells, B-cell-depleted T cells, or PBMCs came the material, which was cDNA or gDNA.

Per the study methods: Using reference gene primer amplification, nucleated cell counts were estimated. The protocol was immunoSEQ multiplex PCR, while the TCRdb copy is restricted to in-frame clones and leaves out a portion. V and J calls and clone size come straight from that table; D and trimming were deduced from the DNA. The sample consists of roughly 120,000 clones, about nine tenths of them appearing once. V shed 2 bases, J shed 5 bases, and the junction held 8 bases outside the gene matches. CDR1 SGHNT and CDR2 YENEEA come from the germline V gene. This CDR3 spans 16 amino acids. The material sequenced was peripheral blood. The chain carries TRBV11-3 and TRBJ2-1, with 8 bases lining up with TRBD2. The TCR sequence derives from a human donor with active COVID-19. The donor label of this sample is uncertain. The CDR3 bases are TGTGCCAGCAGCTTAACTGCGGGGGGACCTAACAATGAGCAGTTCTTC. Translating gives CASSLTAGGPNNEQFF.